Listed here are 5 T cell receptor beta chains from one sample, sequenced in a study of breast tumors, draining lymph nodes, adjacent tissues. From the multiplex PCR reads, TCRdb called clonotypes with MiXCR, one entry per CDR3 protein. The data show around 140,000 distinct CDR3 sequences, about 20% seen once. Axillary draining lymph nodes of breast cancer patients supplied the node samples. What was sequenced was axillary lymph node tissue. The receptors originated from a female donor with breast cancer. Some clones in this sample may be carry-over from other donors' samples.

This clonotype was recorded many times. The rearrangement joins TRBV11-3 to TRBJ2-7, with 8 bases aligning to TRBD1. The V segment lost 5 bases and the J segment 3 bases; nucleotides outside the gene matches: 3. There are 13 residues in the CDR3. Germline values: CDR1 SGHNT, CDR2 YENEEA. The CDR3 DNA sequence: TGTGCCAGCAGCCGGACAGGGATCTACGAGCAGTACTTC. Its protein product is CASSRTGIYEQYF.

This clonotype was detected only a few times. This rearrangement joins TRBV20-1 to TRBJ1-1; D call uncertain. There are 13 residues in the CDR3. Germline CDR1 is DFQATT and CDR2 is SNEGSKA (reference sequence). V lost 6 bases and J 4 bases, leaving 15 bases between the germline ends. In nucleotides, the CDR3 is TGCAGTGCCCCCTGGACCGGATTCACTGAAGCTTTCTTT. It translates to CSAPWTGFTEAFF.

The sample holds many counts of this clonotype. The chain employs TRBV7-9 and TRBJ1-2, with a tentative D call TRBD1 (6 bases). Germline V gene sequence: CDR1 SEHNR, CDR2 FQNEAQ (reference sequence). The CDR3 spans 15 residues. Trimming took 1 base from V and 0 from J, leaving 9 bases between them. CDR3 region: CASSLEAGANYGYTF. CDR3 coding DNA: TGTGCCAGCAGCTTAGAGGCAGGGGCTAACTATGGCTACACCTTC. Combining the CDR3 with reference TRBV7-9 and TRBJ1-2 gives the whole variable domain DTGVSQNPRHKITKRGQNVTFRCDPISEHNRLYWYRQTLGQGPEFLTYFQNEAQLEKSRLLSDRFSAERPKGSFSTLEIQRTEQGDSAMYLCASSLEAGANYGYTFGSGTRLTVV.

There are many counts of this clonotype. The chain employs TRBV20-1 and TRBJ2-1, with 12 bases matching TRBD2. The length of the CDR3 is 14 residues. CDR1 and CDR2 (germline): DFQATT, SNEGSKA (reference sequence). J gave up 9 bases and V 3 bases, and 6 bases lay outside the gene matches. The CDR3 spells CSASLLAGGGEQFF. In DNA form, the CDR3 reads TGCAGTGCTAGCCTACTAGCGGGAGGAGGTGAGCAGTTCTTC.

At least ten counts were recorded for this clonotype. The V and J genes are TRBV10-3 and TRBJ2-5, with 9 positions matching TRBD2. The CDR3 spans 14 residues. V trimming: 4 bases; J trimming: 2 bases; junction bases outside the gene matches: 2. The germline CDR1 and CDR2 sequences are ENHRY and SYGVKD. CDR3 coding DNA: TGTGCCATCAGTGGGACTAGCGTTCAAGAGACCCAGTACTTC. Translating it yields CAISGTSVQETQYF.